Below are 17 T cell receptor beta chains sequenced from a single sample in a study of blood T cell repertoires in COVID-19. Assay: immunoSEQ multiplex PCR; the TCRdb copy retains only in-frame clones and omits some. Of around 300,000 clones listed, 75% to 95% were seen once; the top ten hold roughly 1.1%. Sequencing used PBMCs or T cells enriched from blood (not recorded which). These receptors were collected from a woman aged 25 to 39 who had recovered from COVID-19.

This clone was found once. The chain carries TRBV27 and TRBJ2-3; the D gene is possibly TRBD1 (7 bases). CDR1 is MNHEY and CDR2 is SMNVEV in the germline V gene (reference sequence). The CDR3 length is 14 residues. The germline V and J ends were trimmed by 3 bases and 10 bases, with 17 bases remaining between them. CDR3 bases: TGTGCCAGCAGTTTGGGACTTTCCCAGGGGGCGCAGTATTTT. This gives the protein CASSLGLSQGAQYF.

The sample holds one count of this clone. The chain carries TRBV6-4 and TRBJ2-3; 13 bases are shared with TRBD2. The germline gives CDR1 MRHNA, CDR2 SNTAGT. V was pared by 4 bases and J by 6 bases, with 4 bases of the junction left unmatched. This CDR3 comprises 15 residues. DNA for the CDR3: TGTGCCAGCAGTGCCCGGACTAGCGGGAGTGATACGCAGTATTTT. Translating it yields CASSARTSGSDTQYF.

J is TRBJ2-7 and V is TRBV29-1; perhaps TRBD1 as D (5 bases). The CDR3 is made up of 12 amino acids. V was trimmed by 4 bases and J by 2 bases, leaving 9 bases between them. CDR1 and CDR2 from the germline V gene are SQVTM and ANQGSEA. CDR3 DNA sequence: TGCAGCGTTGTTGCACAGGCCTACGAGCAGTACTTC. Its protein product is CSVVAQAYEQYF.

This chain links TRBV7-9 with TRBJ2-1, with 12 positions matching TRBD2. In germline, CDR1 is SEHNR, CDR2 FQNEAQ (reference sequence). The CDR3 consists of 16 residues. The junction had 5 bases not matched to a gene; V was cut back by 4 bases and J by 4 bases. Here the CDR3 reads CASSSPGLAGYNEQFF. The CDR3 DNA is TGTGCCAGCAGCTCCCCGGGACTAGCGGGTTACAATGAGCAGTTCTTC.

V usage is TRBV29-1 and J usage is TRBJ2-2; D is uncertain. Trimming stripped 5 bases from V and 4 bases from J, with 11 bases between. Germline CDR1 and CDR2: SQVTM and ANQGSEA. The CDR3 consists of 13 residues. In nucleotides, the CDR3 is TGCAGCGTTCATTCCGGGTTCACCGGGGAGCTGTTTTTT. This gives the protein CSVHSGFTGELFF.

This chain uses TRBV28 with TRBJ1-1, with 7 nucleotides matching TRBD1. The CDR3 is 14 residues long. Germline V gene data show CDR1 as MDHEN and CDR2 as SYDVKM. V was pared by 4 bases and J by 3 bases, with 5 bases of the junction left unmatched. CDR3 coding DNA: TGTGCCAGCAGTTCTAACAGGGGCGACACTGAAGCTTTCTTT. Its translation is CASSSNRGDTEAFF.

This clone has just one count. The chain couples TRBV9 to TRBJ2-1, with 11 nucleotides matching TRBD1. With 3 bases clipped from V and 6 bases from J, the junction kept 8 bases outside the gene matches. The CDR3 loop spans 16 amino acids. CDR1 SGDLS and CDR2 YYNGEE come from the germline V gene. CDR3 in amino acids: CASSAAGQGALNEQFF. Written as DNA, the CDR3 is TGTGCCAGCAGCGCAGCCGGACAGGGGGCTCTCAATGAGCAGTTCTTC.

This clone was observed a single time. This CDR3 reads CAWSIEGNSPLHF. The CDR3 DNA sequence: TGTGCCTGGAGTATTGAGGGTAATTCACCCCTCCACTTT. The V gene is TRBV30, the J gene TRBJ1-6; D uncertain. The CDR3 loop spans 13 amino acids. Trimming shortened V by 2 bases and J by 6 bases, and 8 bases separated the two germline ends. Germline V lookup: CDR1 GTSNPN, CDR2 SVGIG (reference sequence).

The V and J genes are TRBV5-5 and TRBJ2-7, with D tentatively TRBD1 (5 bases). Trimming removed 4 bases from V and 2 bases from J, with 13 bases in between. Germline loops: CDR1 SGHKS, CDR2 YYEKEE (reference sequence). This CDR3 region has 14 residues. CDR3 DNA sequence: TGTGCCAGCAGCCTCCAGGCAGGGACCTACGAGCAGTACTTC. It specifies CASSLQAGTYEQYF.

The chain combines TRBV28 with TRBJ1-3; unclear D gene. The CDR3 contains 15 residues. The V gene lost 1 base and the J gene lost 4 bases, with 11 bases spanning the gap. Looked up from germline, CDR1 is MDHEN and CDR2 is SYDVKM. The CDR3 DNA reads TGTGCCAGCAGTTTATTCGGCCGCGGGGGAAACACCATATATTTT. Protein sequence: CASSLFGRGGNTIYF.

This rearrangement joins TRBV18 to TRBJ2-7; no clear D gene. The V gene lost 0 bases and the J gene lost 5 bases, with 11 bases spanning the gap. The CDR3 runs to 14 residues. The V gene's germline CDR1 is KGHSH and CDR2 LQKENI. CDR3 loop: CASSPPNRVDEQYF. DNA of the CDR3: TGTGCCAGCTCACCACCGAACCGGGTAGACGAGCAGTACTTC.

This clone came up once. The gene calls are TRBV3-1 (or the pseudogene TRBV3-2) and TRBJ2-7; D call uncertain. V shed 1 base and J shed 3 bases, with 4 bases lying between them. Germline CDR1 LGHDT, CDR2 YNNKEL (reference sequence). The CDR3 length is 12 residues. For the CDR3, the DNA is TGTGCCAGCAGCCAAGGAGGCTACGAGCAGTACTTC. This translates into CASSQGGYEQYF.

The chain employs TRBV6-4 and TRBJ1-4; D uncertain. CDR3 size: 16 residues. Trimming left V 3 bases short and J 8 bases short, with 19 bases between. CDR1 and CDR2 from the germline V gene are MRHNA and SNTAGT. The CDR3 sequence is CASSEEAGPGGEKLFF. The CDR3 DNA follows: TGTGCCAGCAGTGAGGAGGCCGGGCCCGGTGGGGAAAAACTGTTTTTT.

This sequence joins TRBV7-9 and TRBJ1-3; D gene ambiguous. This CDR3 has 16 amino acids. V shed 0 bases and J shed 3 bases, with 12 bases lying between them. The germline V gene has CDR1 SEHNR and CDR2 FQNEAQ (reference sequence). The CDR3 DNA sequence: TGTGCCAGCAGCTTAGCGGGAGGAGCAGGTGGAAACACCATATATTTT. This gives the protein CASSLAGGAGGNTIYF.

The CDR3 bases are TGCAGCGCCCAGACAGGGGTAAACACTGAAGCTTTCTTT. Encoded protein: CSAQTGVNTEAFF. J is TRBJ1-1 and V is TRBV29-1, with 8 bases identical to TRBD1. This CDR3 has 13 residues. Germline CDR1 and CDR2: SQVTM and ANQGSEA. V lost 7 bases, J lost 2 bases, and 6 bases stayed unmatched.

This CDR3 reads CASMLAETYEQYF. DNA for the CDR3: TGTGCCAGCATGCTAGCGGAAACCTACGAGCAGTACTTC. The rearrangement links TRBV28 to TRBJ2-7; the match to TRBD2 covers 7 bases. V lost 7 bases and J lost 2; bases outside the gene matches: 5. Germline-derived CDR1 and CDR2 are MDHEN and SYDVKM. CDR3 length: 13 residues.

The CDR3 spells CASSPLAGVDNEQFF. In DNA form, the CDR3 reads TGCGCCAGCAGCCCCTTAGCGGGAGTGGACAATGAGCAGTTCTTC. The chain couples TRBV5-1 to TRBJ2-1, with 9 bases that match TRBD2. The CDR3 extends over 15 amino acids. CDR1 is SGHRS, CDR2 YFSETQ, per germline. The V gene end was trimmed by 4 bases and the J gene end by 5 bases; junction bases not matched to a gene: 7.